Below, 29 T cell receptor beta chains from the same sample are listed, as sequenced in a study of HIV-infected patients and healthy controls. TCRdb itself ran the 5' RACE reads through MiXCR, one entry per CDR3 protein. The sample has roughly 68,000 distinct CDR3 sequences, approximately 21% seen once. The source material was CD4+ T cells from blood. These receptors were collected from a human donor in good health.

This clonotype was found a few times. The chain links TRBV7-2 to TRBJ1-5; 7 bases line up with TRBD1. The CDR3 contains 15 residues. Germline V gene data show CDR1 as SGHTA and CDR2 as FQGNSA. J gave up 9 bases and V 5 bases, and 13 bases lay outside the gene matches. The CDR3 reads CASSQGGRGEGPQHF. In DNA, the CDR3 is TGTGCCAGCAGCCAGGGGGGCCGGGGAGAAGGGCCCCAGCATTTT.

The rearrangement links TRBV20-1 to TRBJ2-3; the D is unclear. CDR1 and CDR2 from the germline V gene are DFQATT and SNEGSKA (reference sequence). The CDR3 has 14 residues. V was clipped by 4 bases and J by 0 bases, with 11 bases between them. The CDR3 DNA reads as TGCAGTGCTATTCGTTGGCAGAGCACAGATACGCAGTATTTT. Translation: CSAIRWQSTDTQYF.

This clonotype was found a few times. Here the CDR3 DNA reads TGTGCCAGCAGTTACCAGGGACTAGTGGGCACAGATACGCAGTATTTT. It codes for CASSYQGLVGTDTQYF. This sequence joins TRBV6-5 and TRBJ2-3, with 8 nucleotides matching TRBD2. V was clipped by 2 bases and J by 1 base; unmatched bases: 5. CDR1 is MNHEY and CDR2 is SVGAGI in the germline V gene. The CDR3 has 16 residues.

This clonotype turned up a few times. The chain has TRBV3-1 and TRBJ1-5; 9 bases are a match to TRBD1. The CDR3 spans 15 residues. Germline CDR1 is LGHDT and CDR2 is YNNKEL (reference sequence). Trimming took 1 base from V and 6 from J; bases not matched to a gene: 4. CDR3 amino acids: CASSQGTGAAQPQHF. For the CDR3, the DNA is TGTGCCAGCAGCCAAGGGACAGGGGCCGCTCAGCCCCAGCATTTT. Complete variable domain (other parts from reference TRBV3-1 and TRBJ1-5): DTAVSQTPKYLVTQMGNDKSIKCEQNLGHDTMYWYKQDSKKFLKIMFSYNNKELIINETVPNRFSPKSPDKAHLNLHINSLELGDSAVYFCASSQGTGAAQPQHFGDGTRLSIL.

This clonotype has just a few counts. The chain has TRBV6-5 and TRBJ2-3, with 7 positions matching TRBD2. This CDR3 region has 17 residues. V was pared by 0 bases and J by 3 bases, with 9 bases of the junction left unmatched. In germline, CDR1 is MNHEY, CDR2 SVGAGI. The CDR3 DNA reads TGTGCCAGCAGTTACTCGTTTGGCGGGGGAGGTACAGATACGCAGTATTTT. The encoded protein is CASSYSFGGGGTDTQYF.

This clonotype was observed at least ten times. The chain links TRBV4-1 to TRBJ2-3; TRBD1 matches 7 bases. Losses at the gene ends were 1 base for V and 1 base for J; bases not matched to a gene: 8. The length of the CDR3 is 17 residues. CDR1 is MGHRA and CDR2 is YSYEKL in the germline V gene. This chain's CDR3 is CASSQGLTGMGTDTQYF. CDR3 in DNA: TGCGCCAGCAGCCAAGGGTTGACAGGGATGGGCACAGATACGCAGTATTTT.

This clonotype showed up just a few times. The rearrangement links TRBV29-1 to TRBJ2-1, with a possible D match to TRBD2 (6 bases). Trimming cost V 3 bases and J 12 bases, with 15 bases left between them. The germline V gene encodes CDR1 SQVTM and CDR2 ANQGSEA. The CDR3 is 12 amino acids. CDR3 region: CSVERGTGMQFF. As DNA, the CDR3 is TGCAGCGTTGAGAGAGGGACTGGTATGCAGTTCTTC.

Concerning this clonotype: Compared with germline, one end of the junction differs, possibly owing to a read error. V and J are TRBV7-9 and TRBJ1-2; D perhaps matches TRBD1 (6 bases). This CDR3 comprises 15 residues. Germline V gene lookup returns CDR1 SEHNR and CDR2 FQNEAQ (reference sequence). In DNA, the CDR3 is TGTGCCAGCAGCTCGCCGGAGAGGGGGGGCTATAGCTACACCTTC. Amino acid sequence: CASSSPERGGYSYTF.

V gene TRBV7-9 combines with J gene TRBJ2-3; the D gene is possibly TRBD2 (6 bases). The CDR3 runs to 15 residues. Trimming stripped 5 bases from V and 2 bases from J, with 14 bases between. Per the germline V gene, CDR1 is SEHNR and CDR2 is FQNEAQ (reference sequence). CDR3 residues: CASSPVGGATDTQYF. In DNA, the CDR3 is TGTGCCAGCAGCCCAGTGGGCGGGGCCACAGATACGCAGTATTTT.

This clonotype was detected many times. The DNA of the CDR3 is TGCGCCAGCAGCTTGGATTCCGGGACAGCGCGTGAAGCTTTCTTT. Translating it yields CASSLDSGTAREAFF. V usage is TRBV5-1 and J usage is TRBJ1-1; TRBD1 matches at 7 bases. The CDR3 is 15 amino acids. The V segment lost 0 bases and the J segment 7 bases; nucleotides outside the gene matches: 9. CDR1 SGHRS and CDR2 YFSETQ come from the germline V gene.

This clonotype was seen only a few times. The chain links TRBV11-2 to TRBJ2-7; 7 bases fit TRBD2. The V gene end was trimmed by 1 base and the J gene end by 2 bases; junction bases not matched to a gene: 11. In germline, CDR1 is SGHAT, CDR2 FQNNGV. This CDR3 comprises 17 residues. The CDR3 DNA follows: TGTGCCAGCAGCTTAGCCGTTGGGGGGGTTCAAACCTACGAGCAGTACTTC. Residues: CASSLAVGGVQTYEQYF. Full variable domain (remainder filled in from reference TRBV11-2 and TRBJ2-7): EAGVAQSPRYKIIEKRQSVAFWCNPISGHATLYWYQQILGQGPKLLIQFQNNGVVDDSQLPKDRFSAERLKGVDSTLKIQPAKLEDSAVYLCASSLAVGGVQTYEQYFGPGTRLTVT.

Only a few counts were recorded for this clonotype. The rearrangement uses TRBV29-1 and TRBJ2-5; D ambiguous. This CDR3 comprises 13 residues. Looked up from germline, CDR1 is SQVTM and CDR2 is ANQGSEA. The V and J ends lost 0 bases and 6 bases respectively, with 11 bases between them. This CDR3 reads CSVEDFAAKTQYF. The DNA of the CDR3 is TGCAGCGTTGAAGATTTCGCAGCGAAGACCCAGTACTTC.

This clonotype has just a few counts. The V gene is TRBV9, the J gene TRBJ2-3, with D maybe TRBD2 (6 bases). The CDR3 extends over 15 amino acids. With 0 bases removed from V and 3 bases from J, the gap between germline ends came to 11 bases. The germline V gene has CDR1 SGDLS and CDR2 YYNGEE. CDR3 sequence reads: CASSVVGGGTDTQYF. CDR3 DNA sequence: TGTGCCAGCAGCGTAGTTGGAGGAGGGACAGATACGCAGTATTTT.

V gene TRBV12-3 or TRBV12-4 combines with J gene TRBJ1-3; 9 bases are shared with TRBD1. This CDR3 is 21 amino acids long. After removal of 10 bases from V and 2 bases from J, the junction contained 27 bases not matched to a gene. Here the CDR3 reads CATRSPAYRDREKLTGNTIYF. DNA of the CDR3: TGTGCCACCCGATCACCTGCTTACCGGGACAGGGAAAAATTGACTGGAAACACCATATATTTT.

The V and J genes are TRBV30 and TRBJ1-2; D perhaps matches TRBD1 (6 bases). CDR3 length equals 13 residues. V was clipped by 0 bases and J by 4 bases, with 9 bases between them. Germline V lookup: CDR1 GTSNPN, CDR2 SVGIG (reference sequence). CDR3 loop: CAWSVSRGYGYTF. Here the CDR3 DNA reads TGTGCCTGGAGTGTATCCAGGGGCTATGGCTACACCTTC.

This clonotype was recorded many times. This sequence joins TRBV4-1 and TRBJ1-4; 9 bases map to TRBD1. The CDR3 runs 16 residues. V shed 5 bases and J 5 bases; nucleotides not matched to a gene: 9. Germline V gene sequence: CDR1 MGHRA, CDR2 YSYEKL. CDR3 sequence reads: CASSSWDRDLNEKLFF. CDR3 nucleotides: TGCGCCAGCAGCTCGTGGGACAGGGATTTGAATGAAAAACTGTTTTTT.

This clonotype has a handful of counts. The chain joins TRBV19 to TRBJ2-1; D is possibly TRBD1 (5 bases). This CDR3 contains 13 residues. Germline-derived CDR1 and CDR2 are LNHDA and SQIVND (reference sequence). Trimming left V 3 bases short and J 5 bases short, with 8 bases between. CDR3 region: CASSIQGNNEQFF. For the CDR3, the DNA is TGTGCCAGTAGTATCCAGGGAAACAATGAGCAGTTCTTC.

The V call is TRBV12-3 or TRBV12-4, the J call TRBJ1-5; weak D call: TRBD1 (6 bases). CDR3 length: 15 amino acids. Trimming cost V 4 bases and J 1 base, with 11 bases left between them. The CDR3 bases are TGTGCCAGCAGTTATCGGGACAACAGCAATCAGCCCCAGCATTTT. This translates into CASSYRDNSNQPQHF.

There are a few counts of this clonotype. The rearrangement links TRBV29-1 to TRBJ2-1; D gene uncertain. Germline CDR1 SQVTM, CDR2 ANQGSEA. The CDR3 spans 11 residues. The V end was cut by 3 bases, the J end by 5 bases, with 5 bases between. DNA of the CDR3: TGCAGCGTTGATCCCCACAATGAGCAGTTCTTC. This codes for CSVDPHNEQFF.

In its sample, this clonotype was seen a few times. The V call is TRBV10-3, the J call TRBJ2-3; 9 positions match TRBD2. Germline CDR1 ENHRY, CDR2 SYGVKD. There are 15 residues in the CDR3. V gave up 11 bases and J gave up 6 bases; unmatched junction bases: 15. Here the CDR3 DNA reads TGTGCCTCAGTCGGCGGGCGGGGGGGCCCGGATACGCAGTATTTT. This translates into CASVGGRGGPDTQYF.

This clonotype was observed a few times. Here the CDR3 DNA reads TGCGCCAGCAGCCAAAGTGCGGTCAGGGGGCCCTATGGCTACACCTTC. As protein: CASSQSAVRGPYGYTF. This sequence joins TRBV4-3 and TRBJ1-2, with 8 bases matching TRBD1. V was clipped by 2 bases and J by 4 bases; unmatched bases: 9. This CDR3 spans 16 amino acids. Germline CDR1 is LGHNA and CDR2 is YSLEER.

This clonotype occurred many times. V gene TRBV20-1 combines with J gene TRBJ2-7; D is perhaps TRBD1 (6 bases). Trimming left V 3 bases short and J 3 bases short, with 15 bases between. The CDR3 spans 14 residues. Per germline, CDR1 DFQATT and CDR2 SNEGSKA (reference sequence). CDR3 in DNA: TGCAGTGCTAGGGACAGCAGAGGCTACTACGAGCAGTACTTC. Its protein product is CSARDSRGYYEQYF.

This clonotype was recorded at least ten times. The V call is TRBV20-1, the J call TRBJ2-3; TRBD2 aligns across 7 bases. J gave up 0 bases and V 3 bases, and 0 bases lay outside the gene matches. The germline gives CDR1 DFQATT, CDR2 SNEGSKA (reference sequence). CDR3 length: 13 amino acids. The CDR3, as DNA: TGCAGTGCTAGGGGGGGGAGCACAGATACGCAGTATTTT. Protein: CSARGGSTDTQYF.

The V and J genes are TRBV5-4 and TRBJ2-3, with TRBD2 identical over 9 bases. Germline-derived CDR1 and CDR2 are SGHNT and YYREEE (reference sequence). This CDR3 contains 15 residues. The trim removed 0 bases at V and 6 bases at J, leaving 5 bases unmatched. CDR3 loop: CASSLGASGMDTQYF. DNA of the CDR3: TGTGCCAGCAGCTTGGGCGCTAGCGGGATGGATACGCAGTATTTT.

This clonotype was seen repeatedly, ten times or more. The chain is built from TRBV20-1 and TRBJ2-3, with D uncertain. Germline V CDR1 and CDR2: DFQATT, SNEGSKA (reference sequence). The V end lost 0 bases, the J end lost 3 bases, and 13 bases lay between the germline ends. The CDR3 has 15 amino acids. The CDR3 DNA reads as TGCAGTGCTAGAGACCCGCGTACGAGAACAGATACGCAGTATTTT. It codes for CSARDPRTRTDTQYF.

The chain is built from TRBV5-1 and TRBJ2-3; perhaps D is TRBD1 or TRBD2 (6 bases each). The germline gives CDR1 SGHRS, CDR2 YFSETQ. The CDR3 covers 15 residues. The ends were cut back, 0 bases at V and 1 base at J, with 9 bases in the middle. CDR3 bases: TGCGCCAGCAGCTTGGTTGGGGGGCGCACAGATACGCAGTATTTT. It codes for CASSLVGGRTDTQYF.

This clonotype appeared many times. The chain links TRBV7-3 to TRBJ2-1; possible D gene TRBD2, 5 bases. Germline V gene lookup returns CDR1 SGHTA and CDR2 FQGTGA. The CDR3 has 13 amino acids. The V and J ends lost 5 bases and 6 bases respectively, with 11 bases between them. The CDR3 loop is CASSPGGPNEQFF. The CDR3 DNA follows: TGTGCCAGCAGCCCCGGAGGCCCCAATGAGCAGTTCTTC.

This clonotype was seen at least ten times. The genes are TRBV29-1 and TRBJ1-1; possible D gene TRBD1, 5 bases. The CDR3 covers 13 residues. V lost 7 bases and J lost 4, with 16 bases in between. Germline V gene sequence: CDR1 SQVTM, CDR2 ANQGSEA. CDR3 amino acids: CSGGTRGGTEAFF. Here the CDR3 DNA reads TGCAGCGGTGGAACACGCGGGGGCACTGAAGCTTTCTTT.

This clonotype was observed a handful of times. The genes are TRBV7-3 and TRBJ2-1; D may be TRBD2 (5 bases). Germline V lookup: CDR1 SGHTA, CDR2 FQGTGA. Trimming stripped 5 bases from V and 7 bases from J, with 18 bases between. The CDR3 contains 15 residues. CDR3: CASSPGRASSNEQFF. CDR3 DNA: TGTGCCAGCAGCCCAGGCAGAGCTAGCTCGAATGAGCAGTTCTTC.